This entry describes one T cell receptor beta chain. Its target is unknown. TCRdb called the 5' RACE reads again in MiXCR, with one record for every CDR3 protein. The sample contains approximately 490,000 distinct CDR3 sequences, around 21% of which appear only once. The V end was cut by 0 bases, the J end by 7 bases, with 14 bases between. This CDR3 is built from 14 residues. The germline gives CDR1 SGHRS, CDR2 YFSETQ. This record comes from a study of T-cell memory formation after mild COVID-19. Study context: Largely, TCR clusters stayed within a single donor. Overall study findings and caveats: A subset of responding clones appeared in pre-infection memory, suggesting cross-reactive memory joined.

Sequences were obtained from PBMCs or a T cell subset sorted from them (not recorded which). J is TRBJ2-7 and V is TRBV5-1; no reliable D call. The receptor comes from an adult woman who had mild COVID-19 (a few samples of this study predate the infection). Cell type and time point are not known. CDR3 DNA sequence: TGCGCCAGCAGCTTGGACATGGCGCTAGGGGAGCAGTACTTC. Translating it yields CASSLDMALGEQYF. The full variable domain, with the rest looked up from reference TRBV5-1 and TRBJ2-7, is KAGVTQTPRYLIKTRGQQVTLSCSPISGHRSVSWYQQTPGQGLQFLFEYFSETQRNKGNFPGRFSGRQFSNSRSEMNVSTLELGDSALYLCASSLDMALGEQYFGPGTRLTVT.